The rows below give T cell receptor beta chains drawn from one sample of a study of identical twins. TCRdb re-analysed the 5' RACE reads in MiXCR, keeping a single row per CDR3 protein. The sample has around 230,000 distinct CDR3 sequences, approximately 9% seen once; the top ten hold approximately 5.1%. The sample comprised memory (CD45RO+) T cells sorted from blood. These TCRs come from a woman aged 18-35 years in good health. The CDR3 runs from the conserved cysteine through the conserved F or W. The order of the fields is clone size, D gene, J gene, V gene, CDR3 protein, CDR3 DNA. The D gene is left open where the match is weak. Clone size is stated in some rows and not others, as once, few, many or a class when expanded.

clone size: many
D gene: TRBD2
J gene: TRBJ2-1
V gene: TRBV29-1
CDR3 protein: CSVGDRPGLAGDEQFF
CDR3 DNA: TGCAGCGTTGGCGACAGACCGGGACTAGCGGGAGATGAGCAGTTCTTC

clone size: few
D gene: NA
J gene: TRBJ2-7
V gene: TRBV10-3
CDR3 protein: CAISEGQSYEQYF
CDR3 DNA: TGTGCCATCAGTGAGGGACAATCCTACGAGCAGTACTTC

clone size: few
D gene: TRBD1
J gene: TRBJ2-3
V gene: TRBV5-1
CDR3 protein: CASSMDRPSSTDTQYF
CDR3 DNA: TGCGCCAGCAGCATGGACAGGCCCTCTAGCACAGATACGCAGTATTTT

clone size: many
D gene: TRBD1
J gene: TRBJ1-1
V gene: TRBV12-3/TRBV12-4
CDR3 protein: CASSLAGPGGATEAFF
CDR3 DNA: TGTGCCAGCAGTTTAGCGGGGCCAGGGGGCGCGACTGAAGCTTTCTTT

clone size: NA
D gene: TRBD1
J gene: TRBJ2-5
V gene: TRBV29-1
CDR3 protein: CSADRVGETQYF
CDR3 DNA: TGCAGCGCCGACAGGGTAGGAGAGACCCAGTACTTC

clone size: few
D gene: NA
J gene: TRBJ2-2
V gene: TRBV19
CDR3 protein: CASMGTNTGELFF
CDR3 DNA: TGTGCCAGTATGGGCACCAACACCGGGGAGCTGTTTTTT

clone size: NA
D gene: NA
J gene: TRBJ1-1
V gene: TRBV20-1
CDR3 protein: CSGSAANTEAFF
CDR3 DNA: TGCAGTGGTTCGGCCGCCAACACTGAAGCTTTCTTT

clone size: NA
D gene: NA
J gene: TRBJ1-4
V gene: TRBV20-1
CDR3 protein: CSGRDATNEKLFF
CDR3 DNA: TGCAGTGGGCGGGATGCAACTAATGAAAAACTGTTTTTT

clone size: many
D gene: TRBD2
J gene: TRBJ2-3
V gene: TRBV3-1
CDR3 protein: CASSQREAITDTQYF
CDR3 DNA: TGTGCCAGCAGCCAGCGGGAGGCCATCACAGATACGCAGTATTTT

clone size: few
D gene: NA
J gene: TRBJ2-2
V gene: TRBV14
CDR3 protein: CASSRVRGTGELFF
CDR3 DNA: TGTGCCAGCAGCCGGGTGAGAGGCACCGGGGAGCTGTTTTTT

clone size: few
D gene: NA
J gene: TRBJ2-5
V gene: TRBV6-6
CDR3 protein: CASSLSGVETQYF
CDR3 DNA: TGTGCCAGCAGTTTGTCGGGGGTAGAGACCCAGTACTTC

clone size: NA
D gene: TRBD2
J gene: TRBJ2-1
V gene: TRBV20-1
CDR3 protein: CSARLPSGSPNEQFF
CDR3 DNA: TGCAGTGCTAGACTTCCTAGCGGTTCTCCCAATGAGCAGTTCTTC

clone size: few
D gene: TRBD2
J gene: TRBJ2-3
V gene: TRBV20-1
CDR3 protein: CSANPGLAGGTTDTQYF
CDR3 DNA: TGCAGTGCAAATCCGGGACTAGCGGGAGGGACCACAGATACGCAGTATTTT

clone size: many
D gene: TRBD2
J gene: TRBJ2-1
V gene: TRBV24-1
CDR3 protein: CATSDPGTSGSNEQFF
CDR3 DNA: TGTGCCACCAGTGATCCCGGGACTAGCGGGAGCAATGAGCAGTTCTTC

clone size: NA
D gene: NA
J gene: TRBJ2-7
V gene: TRBV5-5
CDR3 protein: CASSLQGPYKQYF
CDR3 DNA: TGTGCCAGCAGCTTGCAGGGACCCTACAAGCAGTACTTC

clone size: NA
D gene: NA
J gene: TRBJ2-7
V gene: TRBV7-2
CDR3 protein: CASSSRVRSDEQYF
CDR3 DNA: TGTGCCAGCAGCTCCAGGGTAAGGTCCGACGAGCAGTACTTC

clone size: few
D gene: NA
J gene: TRBJ1-1
V gene: TRBV11-2
CDR3 protein: CASSPWTEAFF
CDR3 DNA: TGTGCCAGCAGCCCGTGGACAGAAGCTTTCTTT

clone size: few
D gene: TRBD1
J gene: TRBJ2-1
V gene: TRBV18
CDR3 protein: CASSPPINRPGQGNNEQFF
CDR3 DNA: TGTGCCAGCTCACCCCCCATCAACCGCCCGGGACAGGGAAACAATGAGCAGTTCTTC

clone size: few
D gene: NA
J gene: TRBJ2-6
V gene: TRBV20-1
CDR3 protein: CSAAATRDLNVLTF
CDR3 DNA: TGCAGTGCTGCCGCGACGAGGGATCTAAACGTCCTGACTTTC

clone size: NA
D gene: TRBD2
J gene: TRBJ2-1
V gene: TRBV5-1
CDR3 protein: CASSWNPGGNEQFF
CDR3 DNA: TGCGCCAGCAGCTGGAACCCGGGGGGCAATGAGCAGTTCTTC

clone size: many
D gene: TRBD2
J gene: TRBJ2-3
V gene: TRBV20-1
CDR3 protein: CSASWIGGADTQYF
CDR3 DNA: TGCAGTGCTAGTTGGATCGGGGGGGCAGATACGCAGTATTTT

clone size: NA
D gene: NA
J gene: TRBJ2-3
V gene: TRBV2
CDR3 protein: CASSPSSDTQYF
CDR3 DNA: TGTGCCAGCAGTCCTAGTTCAGATACGCAGTATTTT

clone size: many
D gene: TRBD2
J gene: TRBJ2-5
V gene: TRBV20-1
CDR3 protein: CSARGGELTETQYF
CDR3 DNA: TGCAGTGCTAGGGGGGGGGAGCTCACAGAGACCCAGTACTTC

clone size: many
D gene: NA
J gene: TRBJ1-1
V gene: TRBV9
CDR3 protein: CASSVAPENTEAFF
CDR3 DNA: TGTGCCAGCAGCGTAGCCCCCGAGAACACTGAAGCTTTCTTT

clone size: few
D gene: NA
J gene: TRBJ1-5
V gene: TRBV2
CDR3 protein: CASDQGQGQPQHF
CDR3 DNA: TGTGCCAGCGACCAGGGGCAAGGTCAGCCCCAGCATTTT

clone size: once
D gene: NA
J gene: TRBJ2-1
V gene: TRBV7-9
CDR3 protein: CASTPEGPRGEQFF
CDR3 DNA: TGTGCCAGCACCCCAGAGGGCCCCCGGGGGGAGCAGTTCTTC

clone size: NA
D gene: TRBD2
J gene: TRBJ2-5
V gene: TRBV5-4
CDR3 protein: CASSLSGTKETQYF
CDR3 DNA: TGTGCCAGCAGCCTAAGTGGGACTAAAGAGACCCAGTACTTC

clone size: few
D gene: NA
J gene: TRBJ1-5
V gene: TRBV10-1
CDR3 protein: CARGQGLSNQPQHF
CDR3 DNA: TGCGCCAGGGGTCAGGGTTTAAGCAATCAGCCCCAGCATTTT

clone size: NA
D gene: NA
J gene: TRBJ2-3
V gene: TRBV4-2
CDR3 protein: CASSQEVGLASTDTQYF
CDR3 DNA: TGTGCCAGCAGCCAAGAAGTCGGGCTAGCGAGCACAGATACGCAGTATTTT

clone size: few
D gene: NA
J gene: TRBJ1-6
V gene: TRBV5-1
CDR3 protein: CASSLNVGNSPLHF
CDR3 DNA: TGCGCCAGCAGCTTGAATGTAGGGAACTCACCCCTCCACTTT

clone size: many
D gene: TRBD1
J gene: TRBJ2-7
V gene: TRBV12-3/TRBV12-4
CDR3 protein: CASSLTGGRSYEQYF
CDR3 DNA: TGTGCCAGCAGTTTGACAGGGGGAAGGTCCTACGAGCAGTACTTC

clone size: many
D gene: TRBD1
J gene: TRBJ2-7
V gene: TRBV2
CDR3 protein: CASARDRSFYEQYF
CDR3 DNA: TGTGCCAGCGCCCGGGACAGGTCCTTCTACGAGCAGTACTTC

clone size: many
D gene: NA
J gene: TRBJ2-2
V gene: TRBV24-1
CDR3 protein: CATSDSKLETGELFF
CDR3 DNA: TGTGCCACCAGTGATTCGAAACTAGAGACCGGGGAGCTGTTTTTT

clone size: many
D gene: TRBD2
J gene: TRBJ2-1
V gene: TRBV20-1
CDR3 protein: CSPTPRSSGKIEQFF
CDR3 DNA: TGCAGTCCGACCCCCCGGAGTAGCGGGAAAATTGAGCAGTTCTTC

clone size: few
D gene: NA
J gene: TRBJ1-2
V gene: TRBV20-1
CDR3 protein: CSASSSRSYGYTF
CDR3 DNA: TGCAGTGCTAGTTCTAGCAGGTCCTATGGCTACACCTTC

clone size: NA
D gene: NA
J gene: TRBJ2-2
V gene: TRBV12-3/TRBV12-4
CDR3 protein: CASSQKTSENTGELFF
CDR3 DNA: TGTGCCAGCAGTCAAAAGACTAGTGAGAACACCGGGGAGCTGTTTTTT

clone size: NA
D gene: NA
J gene: TRBJ2-7
V gene: TRBV7-2
CDR3 protein: CASSLAATYEQYF
CDR3 DNA: TGTGCCAGCAGCTTAGCGGCTACCTACGAGCAGTACTTC

clone size: few
D gene: TRBD1
J gene: TRBJ1-2
V gene: TRBV18
CDR3 protein: CASSPGQGGGYGYTF
CDR3 DNA: TGTGCCAGCTCACCGGGACAGGGAGGCGGCTATGGCTACACCTTC

clone size: once
D gene: NA
J gene: TRBJ1-2
V gene: TRBV4-1
CDR3 protein: CASSQAGRPGYTF
CDR3 DNA: TGCGCCAGCAGCCAAGCCGGACGGCCAGGCTACACCTTC

clone size: once
D gene: TRBD2
J gene: TRBJ2-5
V gene: TRBV28
CDR3 protein: CASSSPLAGGETQYF
CDR3 DNA: TGTGCCAGCAGTTCCCCACTAGCGGGGGGAGAGACCCAGTACTTC

clone size: NA
D gene: TRBD1
J gene: TRBJ1-4
V gene: TRBV12-3/TRBV12-4
CDR3 protein: CARSTPGQGVTNEKVFF
CDR3 DNA: TGTGCCAGAAGCACCCCGGGACAGGGGGTAACAAATGAAAAAGTGTTTTTT

clone size: few
D gene: NA
J gene: TRBJ1-3
V gene: TRBV6-5
CDR3 protein: CASSYATGAGVNTIYF
CDR3 DNA: TGTGCCAGCAGTTACGCGACGGGGGCTGGAGTAAACACCATATATTTT

clone size: many
D gene: NA
J gene: TRBJ1-5
V gene: TRBV20-1
CDR3 protein: CSARKEGSNQPQHF
CDR3 DNA: TGCAGTGCTAGAAAAGAGGGAAGCAATCAGCCCCAGCATTTT

clone size: few
D gene: NA
J gene: TRBJ2-4
V gene: TRBV10-2
CDR3 protein: CASTEPIAKNIQYF
CDR3 DNA: TGCGCCAGCACTGAGCCGATAGCCAAAAACATTCAGTACTTC

clone size: few
D gene: NA
J gene: TRBJ2-3
V gene: TRBV12-3/TRBV12-4
CDR3 protein: CASSLQLAGLTDTQYF
CDR3 DNA: TGTGCCAGCAGTCTCCAACTAGCAGGACTCACAGATACGCAGTATTTT

clone size: many
D gene: NA
J gene: TRBJ2-1
V gene: TRBV5-1
CDR3 protein: CASSLGGGIEQFF
CDR3 DNA: TGCGCCAGCAGCCTTGGGGGAGGAATTGAGCAGTTCTTC

clone size: few
D gene: NA
J gene: TRBJ1-2
V gene: TRBV20-1
CDR3 protein: CSASEIGPNYGYTF
CDR3 DNA: TGCAGTGCTAGCGAGATAGGACCTAACTATGGCTACACCTTC

clone size: NA
D gene: TRBD1
J gene: TRBJ2-7
V gene: TRBV11-3
CDR3 protein: CASSSKFPQEQGYEQYF
CDR3 DNA: TGTGCCAGCAGCTCAAAATTCCCGCAAGAACAGGGGTACGAGCAGTACTTC

clone size: NA
D gene: NA
J gene: TRBJ1-4
V gene: TRBV19
CDR3 protein: CASSIAPGSEKLFF
CDR3 DNA: TGTGCCAGTAGTATAGCCCCGGGTAGCGAAAAACTGTTTTTT

clone size: few
D gene: TRBD1
J gene: TRBJ2-6
V gene: TRBV5-1
CDR3 protein: CASSGSGGSFSGANVLTF
CDR3 DNA: TGCGCCAGCAGTGGTTCAGGGGGTTCTTTCTCTGGGGCCAACGTCCTGACTTTC

clone size: many
D gene: NA
J gene: TRBJ2-7
V gene: TRBV20-1
CDR3 protein: CSARDLETSTAQYF
CDR3 DNA: TGCAGTGCTAGAGATTTAGAGACTTCGACGGCGCAGTACTTC

clone size: few
D gene: TRBD1
J gene: TRBJ1-4
V gene: TRBV7-2
CDR3 protein: CASSSSGGYHEKLFF
CDR3 DNA: TGTGCCAGCAGCTCGTCAGGGGGGTATCATGAAAAACTGTTTTTT